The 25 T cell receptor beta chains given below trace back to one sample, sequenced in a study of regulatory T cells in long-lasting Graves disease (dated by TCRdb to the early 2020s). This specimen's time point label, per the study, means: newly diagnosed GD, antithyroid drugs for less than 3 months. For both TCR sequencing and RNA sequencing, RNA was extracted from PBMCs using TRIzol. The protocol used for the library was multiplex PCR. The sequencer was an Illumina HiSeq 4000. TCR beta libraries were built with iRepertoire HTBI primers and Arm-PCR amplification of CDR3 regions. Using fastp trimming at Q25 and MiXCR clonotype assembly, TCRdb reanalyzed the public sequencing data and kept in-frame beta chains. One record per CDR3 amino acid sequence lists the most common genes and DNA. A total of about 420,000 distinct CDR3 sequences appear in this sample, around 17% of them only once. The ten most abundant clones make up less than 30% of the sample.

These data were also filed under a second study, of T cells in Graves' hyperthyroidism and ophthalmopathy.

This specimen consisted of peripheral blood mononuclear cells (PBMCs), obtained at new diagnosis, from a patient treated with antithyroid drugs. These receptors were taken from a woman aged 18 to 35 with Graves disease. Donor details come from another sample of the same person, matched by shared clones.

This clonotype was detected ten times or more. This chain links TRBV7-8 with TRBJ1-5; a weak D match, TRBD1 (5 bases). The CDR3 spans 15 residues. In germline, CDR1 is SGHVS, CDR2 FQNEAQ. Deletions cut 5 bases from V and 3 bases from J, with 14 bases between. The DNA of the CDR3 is TGTGCCAGCAGCCTCGGGACGGCCTACAATCAGCCCCAGCATTTT. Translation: CASSLGTAYNQPQHF. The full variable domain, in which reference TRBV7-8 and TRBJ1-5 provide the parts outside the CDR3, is GAGVSQSPRYKVAKRGQDVALRCDPISGHVSLFWYQQALGQGPEFLTYFQNEAQLDKSGLPSDRFFAERPEGSVSTLKIQRTQQEDSAVYLCASSLGTAYNQPQHFGDGTRLSIL.

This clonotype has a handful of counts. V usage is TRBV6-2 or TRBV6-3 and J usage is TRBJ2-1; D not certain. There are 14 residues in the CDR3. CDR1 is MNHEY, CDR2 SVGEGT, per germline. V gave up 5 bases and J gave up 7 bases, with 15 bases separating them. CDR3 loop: CASSHTRAQNEQFF. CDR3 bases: TGTGCCAGCAGTCACACTCGGGCCCAGAATGAGCAGTTCTTC.

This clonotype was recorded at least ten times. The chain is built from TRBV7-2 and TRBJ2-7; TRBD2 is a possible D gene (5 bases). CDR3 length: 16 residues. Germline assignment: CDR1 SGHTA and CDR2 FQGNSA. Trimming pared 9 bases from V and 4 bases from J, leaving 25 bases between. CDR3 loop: CARRRSGAARIYEQYF. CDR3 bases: TGTGCCAGGCGCCGGTCCGGAGCGGCCCGGATTTACGAGCAGTACTTC.

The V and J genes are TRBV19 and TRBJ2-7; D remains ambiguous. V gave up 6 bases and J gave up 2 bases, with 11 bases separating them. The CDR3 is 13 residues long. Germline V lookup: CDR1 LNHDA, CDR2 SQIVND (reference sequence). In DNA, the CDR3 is TGTGCCAGTAGAAACGTGGGGACCTACGAGCAGTACTTC. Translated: CASRNVGTYEQYF. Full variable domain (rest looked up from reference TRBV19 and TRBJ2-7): DGGITQSPKYLFRKEGQNVTLSCEQNLNHDAMYWYRQDPGQGLRLIYYSQIVNDFQKGDIAEGYSVSREKKESFPLTVTSAQKNPTAFYLCASRNVGTYEQYFGPGTRLTVT.

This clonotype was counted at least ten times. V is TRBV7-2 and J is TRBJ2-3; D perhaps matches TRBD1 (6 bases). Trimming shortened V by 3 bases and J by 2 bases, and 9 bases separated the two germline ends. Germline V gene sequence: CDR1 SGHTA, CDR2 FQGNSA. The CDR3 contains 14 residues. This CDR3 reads CASSLDRTTDTQYF. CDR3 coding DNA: TGTGCCAGCAGCTTGGACAGAACCACAGATACGCAGTATTTT.

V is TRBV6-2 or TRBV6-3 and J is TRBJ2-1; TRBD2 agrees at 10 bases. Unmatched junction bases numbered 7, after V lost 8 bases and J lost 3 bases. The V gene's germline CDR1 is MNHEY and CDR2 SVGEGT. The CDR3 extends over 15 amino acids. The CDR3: CASSKREGHYNEQFF. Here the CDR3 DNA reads TGTGCCAGCTCCAAGCGGGAGGGCCACTACAATGAGCAGTTCTTC.

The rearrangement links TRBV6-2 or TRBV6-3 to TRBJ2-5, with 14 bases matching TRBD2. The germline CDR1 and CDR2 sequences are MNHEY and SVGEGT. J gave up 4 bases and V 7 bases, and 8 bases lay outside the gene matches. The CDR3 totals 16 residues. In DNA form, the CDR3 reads TGTGCCAGCAAATCCGGGACTAGCGGGAGCGGAGAGACCCAGTACTTC. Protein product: CASKSGTSGSGETQYF.

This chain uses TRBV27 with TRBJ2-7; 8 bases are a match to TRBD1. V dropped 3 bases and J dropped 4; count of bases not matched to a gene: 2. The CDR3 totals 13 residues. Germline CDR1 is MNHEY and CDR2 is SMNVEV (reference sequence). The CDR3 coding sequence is TGTGCCAGCAGTTTCCGGGACAGGTACGAGCAGTACTTC. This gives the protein CASSFRDRYEQYF.

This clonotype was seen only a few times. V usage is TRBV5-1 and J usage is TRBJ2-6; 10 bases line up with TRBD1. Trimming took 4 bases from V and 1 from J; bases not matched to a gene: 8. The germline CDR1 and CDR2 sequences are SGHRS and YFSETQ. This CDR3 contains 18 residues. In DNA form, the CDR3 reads TGCGCCAGCAGCAGCTGGCCGGGACAGGGGTCTGGGGCCAACGTCCTGACTTTC. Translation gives CASSSWPGQGSGANVLTF.

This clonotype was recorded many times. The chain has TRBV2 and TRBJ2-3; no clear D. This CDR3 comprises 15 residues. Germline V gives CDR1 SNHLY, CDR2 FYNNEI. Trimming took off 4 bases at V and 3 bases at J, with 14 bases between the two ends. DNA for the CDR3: TGTGCCAGCAGTGGGACCCAAATTGGTACAGATACGCAGTATTTT. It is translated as CASSGTQIGTDTQYF.

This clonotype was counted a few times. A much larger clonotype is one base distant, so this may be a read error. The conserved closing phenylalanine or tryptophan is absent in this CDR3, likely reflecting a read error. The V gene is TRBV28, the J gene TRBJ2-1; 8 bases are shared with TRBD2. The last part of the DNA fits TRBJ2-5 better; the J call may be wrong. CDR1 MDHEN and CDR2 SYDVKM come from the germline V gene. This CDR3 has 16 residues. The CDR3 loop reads CASSPRSSGIQETQYS. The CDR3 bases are TGTGCCAGCAGTCCCCGGAGTAGCGGGATCCAAGAGACCCAGTACTCC.

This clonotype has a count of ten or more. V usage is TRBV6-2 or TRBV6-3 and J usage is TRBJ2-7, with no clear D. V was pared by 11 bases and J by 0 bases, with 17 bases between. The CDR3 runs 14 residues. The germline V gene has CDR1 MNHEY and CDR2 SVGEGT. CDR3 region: CAQTAFGDSYEQYF. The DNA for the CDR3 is TGTGCCCAAACAGCGTTCGGTGACTCCTACGAGCAGTACTTC.

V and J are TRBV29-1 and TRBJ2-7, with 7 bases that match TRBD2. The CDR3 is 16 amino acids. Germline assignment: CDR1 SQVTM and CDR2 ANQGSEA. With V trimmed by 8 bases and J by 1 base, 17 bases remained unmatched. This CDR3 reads CSILRAASGDSYEQYF. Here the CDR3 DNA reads TGCAGCATTCTGCGGGCGGCTAGCGGAGATTCCTACGAGCAGTACTTC.

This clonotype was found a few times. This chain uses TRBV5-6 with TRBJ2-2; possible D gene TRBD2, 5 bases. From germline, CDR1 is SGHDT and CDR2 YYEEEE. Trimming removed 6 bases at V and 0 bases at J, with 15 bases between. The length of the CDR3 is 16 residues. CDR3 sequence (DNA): TGTGCCAGCACCCAAATAGCGCACGCGAACACCGGGGAGCTGTTTTTT. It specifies CASTQIAHANTGELFF.

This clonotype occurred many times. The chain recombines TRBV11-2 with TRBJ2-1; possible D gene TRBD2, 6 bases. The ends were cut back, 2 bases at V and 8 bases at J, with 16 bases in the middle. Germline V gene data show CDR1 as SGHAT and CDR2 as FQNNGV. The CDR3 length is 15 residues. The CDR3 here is CASSLIMGGADEQFF. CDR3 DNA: TGTGCCAGCAGCTTAATCATGGGCGGGGCGGATGAGCAGTTCTTC.

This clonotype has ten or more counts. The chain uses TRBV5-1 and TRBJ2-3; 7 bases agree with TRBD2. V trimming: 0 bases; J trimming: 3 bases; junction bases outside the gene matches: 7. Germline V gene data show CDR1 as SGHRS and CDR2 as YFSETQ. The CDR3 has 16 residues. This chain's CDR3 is CASSLDGRIGTDTQYF. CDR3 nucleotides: TGCGCCAGCAGCTTGGACGGGAGGATCGGGACAGATACGCAGTATTTT. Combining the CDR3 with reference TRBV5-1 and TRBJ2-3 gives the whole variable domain KAGVTQTPRYLIKTRGQQVTLSCSPISGHRSVSWYQQTPGQGLQFLFEYFSETQRNKGNFPGRFSGRQFSNSRSEMNVSTLELGDSALYLCASSLDGRIGTDTQYFGPGTRLTVL.

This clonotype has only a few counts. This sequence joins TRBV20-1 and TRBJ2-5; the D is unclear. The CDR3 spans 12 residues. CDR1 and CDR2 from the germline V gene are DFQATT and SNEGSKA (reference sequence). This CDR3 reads CSPLGGQETQYF. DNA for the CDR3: TGCAGCCCCTTAGGCGGACAAGAGACCCAGTACTTC.

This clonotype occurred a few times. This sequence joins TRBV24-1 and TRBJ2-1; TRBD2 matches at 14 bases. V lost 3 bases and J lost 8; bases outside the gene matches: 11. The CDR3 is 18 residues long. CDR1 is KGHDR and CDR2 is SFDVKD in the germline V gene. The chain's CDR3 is CATSDVGTSGSIVDEQFF. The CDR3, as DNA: TGTGCCACCAGTGATGTCGGGACTAGCGGGAGTATCGTAGATGAGCAGTTCTTC.

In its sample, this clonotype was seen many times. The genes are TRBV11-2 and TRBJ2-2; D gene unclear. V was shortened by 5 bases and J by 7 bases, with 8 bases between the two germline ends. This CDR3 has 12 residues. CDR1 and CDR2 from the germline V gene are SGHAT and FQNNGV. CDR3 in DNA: TGTGCCAGCAGCCTTCACGACGGGGAGCTGTTTTTT. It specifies CASSLHDGELFF.

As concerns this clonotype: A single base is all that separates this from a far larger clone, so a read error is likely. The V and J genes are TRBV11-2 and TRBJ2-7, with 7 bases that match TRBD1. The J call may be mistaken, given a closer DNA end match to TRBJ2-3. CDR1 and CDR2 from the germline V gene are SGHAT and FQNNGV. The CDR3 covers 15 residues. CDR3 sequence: CASSLRGRPTDSQYF. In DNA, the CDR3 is TGTGCCAGCAGCTTAAGGGGGCGACCCACAGATTCGCAGTATTTT.

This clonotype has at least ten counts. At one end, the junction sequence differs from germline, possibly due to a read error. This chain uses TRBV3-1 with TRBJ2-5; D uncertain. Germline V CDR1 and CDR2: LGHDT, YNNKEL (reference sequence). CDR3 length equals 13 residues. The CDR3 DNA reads TGTGCCAGCAGCCAGCGACTGCAAGAGATCCAGTACTTC. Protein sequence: CASSQRLQEIQYF.

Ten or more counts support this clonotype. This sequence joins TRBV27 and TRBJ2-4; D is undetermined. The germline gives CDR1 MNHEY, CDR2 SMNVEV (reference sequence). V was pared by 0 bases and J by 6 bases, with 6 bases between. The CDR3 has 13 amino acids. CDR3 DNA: TGTGCCAGCAGTTTATCGCCACTAAACATTCAGTACTTC. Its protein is CASSLSPLNIQYF.

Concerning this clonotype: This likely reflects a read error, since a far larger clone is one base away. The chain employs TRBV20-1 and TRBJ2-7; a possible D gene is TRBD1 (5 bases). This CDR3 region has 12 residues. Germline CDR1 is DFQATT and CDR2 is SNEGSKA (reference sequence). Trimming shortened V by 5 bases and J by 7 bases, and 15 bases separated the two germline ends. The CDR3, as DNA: TGCAGTGCTTTAGGGGTCTACAATGAGCAGTACTTC. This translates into CSALGVYNEQYF.

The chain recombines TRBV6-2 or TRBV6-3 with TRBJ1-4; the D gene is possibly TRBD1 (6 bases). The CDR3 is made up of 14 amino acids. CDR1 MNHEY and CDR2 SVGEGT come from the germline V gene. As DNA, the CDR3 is TGTGCTGGGGGGGCGCTTGGGACTAATGAAAAACTGTTTTTT. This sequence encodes CAGGALGTNEKLFF.

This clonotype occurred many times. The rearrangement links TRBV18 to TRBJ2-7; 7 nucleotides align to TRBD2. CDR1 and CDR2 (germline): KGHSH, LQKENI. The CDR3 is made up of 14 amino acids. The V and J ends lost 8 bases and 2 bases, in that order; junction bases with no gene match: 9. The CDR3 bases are TGTGCCAGCCGGGAGGTGGCCAAGACCTACGAGCAGTACTTC. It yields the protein CASREVAKTYEQYF.